This is a list of T cell receptor beta chains from one sample in a study of blood T cells in healthy people across ages. TCRdb re-analysed the 5' RACE reads in MiXCR, keeping a single row per CDR3 protein. The sample contains hundreds of thousands of distinct CDR3 sequences, more than 45% of which appear only once. Sequencing input: blood. The source of these receptors is a man aged 55 to 69 in good health. Each CDR3 is given with its conserved first and last residue. The D gene is left open where the match is weak. Clone sizes are given selectively: once, few, many, or a class where the clone is expanded.

TRBJ1-5	.	TRBV29-1	TRBD1	14	TGCAGCGTTGGCCTTGGACAGGGCGGTCAGCCCCAGCATTTT	CSVGLGQGGQPQHF
TRBJ2-1	.	TRBV7-8	.	15	TGTGCCAGCAGCTTAGCGGAGGGTTCCTACAATGGGCAGTTCTTC	CASSLAEGSYNGQFF
TRBJ2-3	.	TRBV29-1	.	12	TGCAGCGTCGGGGGATTCACAGATACGCAGTATTTT	CSVGGFTDTQYF
TRBJ1-5	.	TRBV6-1	.	16	TGTGCCAGCAGTATTGCGGGAGCCTTTAGCAATCAGCCCCAGCATTTT	CASSIAGAFSNQPQHF
TRBJ1-2	.	TRBV5-5	TRBD1	15	TGTGCCAGCAGCTTTCGGGACAGGGCCGACTATGGCTACACCTTC	CASSFRDRADYGYTF
TRBJ1-1	.	TRBV28	TRBD1	16	TGTGCCAGCAGTTCTAGGGGACAGGGGGCAGGCACTGAAGCTTTCTTT	CASSSRGQGAGTEAFF
TRBJ1-2	.	TRBV12-3/TRBV12-4	.	18	TGTGCCAGCAGGCCCCAGCCGGGTAGGGGGGGCGGCAACTATGGCTGCACCTTC	CASRPQPGRGGGNYGCTF
TRBJ2-7	.	TRBV7-2	.	12	TGTGCCAGCAGCTTTCCCCCCTCCGAGCAGTACTTC	CASSFPPSEQYF
TRBJ1-1	few	TRBV12-3/TRBV12-4	.	12	TGTGCCAGCAGTTTAGGTGACACTGAAGCTTTCTTT	CASSLGDTEAFF
TRBJ2-7	.	TRBV9	TRBD2	15	TGTGCCAGCAGCGCGATAGCGGGGGCACTTAATGAGCAGTACTTC	CASSAIAGALNEQYF
TRBJ2-1	.	TRBV25-1	.	15	TGTGCCAGCAGTGAGAGGGTTATAGCCTACAATGAGCAGTTCTTC	CASSERVIAYNEQFF
TRBJ1-4	many	TRBV28	.	16	TGTGCCAGCAGTTCCACACTGATTGCAACTAATGAAAAACTGTTTTTT	CASSSTLIATNEKLFF
TRBJ2-7	.	TRBV20-1	TRBD2	15	TGCAGTGCTAGCGGGGGACTAGCGGGGGTCTACGAGCAGTACTTC	CSASGGLAGVYEQYF
TRBJ2-7	few	TRBV11-2	TRBD2	14	TGTGCCAGCAGCTTAAAGGGCGGGGGTTACGAGCAGTACTTC	CASSLKGGGYEQYF
TRBJ2-1	.	TRBV5-1	TRBD2	16	TGCGCCAGCAGCAAAGATAGGACCGGGGGGTCCAATGAGCAGTTCTTC	CASSKDRTGGSNEQFF
TRBJ2-7	once	TRBV28	TRBD1	15	TGTGCCAGCAGTTTACCGGGACAGGGACTGTACGAGCAGTACTTC	CASSLPGQGLYEQYF
TRBJ2-1	.	TRBV6-2/TRBV6-3	.	14	TGTGCCAGCAGTTACGAGGGAGTAAGAAATGAGCAGTTCTTC	CASSYEGVRNEQFF
TRBJ2-7	.	TRBV7-3	TRBD2	15	TGTGCCAGCAGCATTAGCGGGACGAGCTCCTACGAGCAGTACTTC	CASSISGTSSYEQYF
TRBJ2-3	few	TRBV15	.	16	TGTGCCACCAGCAGTCCCGGGGACGTTAGCACAGATACGCAGTATTTT	CATSSPGDVSTDTQYF
TRBJ1-2	.	TRBV6-5	.	16	TGTGCCAGCAGTTTAATAACAGGCCAGAATAACTATGGCTACACCTTC	CASSLITGQNNYGYTF
TRBJ2-3	.	TRBV27	.	15	TGTGCCAGCAGTCCTACGCCAACCGGGTTAGATACGCAGTATTTT	CASSPTPTGLDTQYF
TRBJ1-1	.	TRBV6-2/TRBV6-3	TRBD1	15	TGTGCCAGCAGCCGCCACAGGGGTGGCCCGTCGGGAGCTTTCTTT	CASSRHRGGPSGAFF